Presented here are 13 T cell receptor beta chains from one specimen sequenced in a study of Graves' ophthalmopathy and Graves' hyperthyroidism. Investigators amplified TCR beta CDR3 regions from RNA transcripts. After a first-round RT-PCR with HTBI primers, a second-round multiplex PCR was run. In TCRdb, the multiplex PCR reads were re-called with MiXCR into one record per CDR3 protein. The sample carries approximately 1.2 million distinct CDR3 sequences, less than 45% recorded once. The sample comprised peripheral blood or thyroid tissue (not recorded which). These receptor sequences come from an adult man with Graves' hyperthyroidism.

This clonotype was seen ten or more times. V usage is TRBV7-9 and J usage is TRBJ1-2, with D perhaps matching TRBD1 (5 bases). The CDR3 covers 14 residues. The V gene's germline CDR1 is SEHNR and CDR2 FQNEAQ (reference sequence). The V end lost 7 bases, the J end lost 2 bases, and 14 bases lay between the germline ends. This chain's CDR3 is CASTPPTENYGYTF. The DNA of the CDR3 is TGTGCCAGCACCCCGCCGACAGAAAACTATGGCTACACCTTC.

The chain has TRBV15 and TRBJ1-2; D is perhaps TRBD1 (6 bases). Germline-derived CDR1 and CDR2 are LNHNV and YYDKDF (reference sequence). This CDR3 spans 14 amino acids. V dropped 3 bases and J dropped 3 bases, with 11 bases sitting between them. The CDR3 DNA follows: TGTGCCACCAGCAGCTTCGACAGGTACTATGGCTACACCTTC. Residues: CATSSFDRYYGYTF.

This clonotype appeared a few times. The rearrangement joins TRBV10-3 to TRBJ2-5, with 7 bases lining up with TRBD1. V lost 0 bases and J lost 7; bases outside the gene matches: 8. Germline CDR1 is ENHRY and CDR2 is SYGVKD. The CDR3 is made up of 15 amino acids. DNA for the CDR3: TGTGCCATCAGTGAGTCTGGGACAGAAGTCAGGACCCAGTACTTC. Translating it yields CAISESGTEVRTQYF.

The V and J genes are TRBV15 and TRBJ1-5, with unresolved D. Germline assignment: CDR1 LNHNV and CDR2 YYDKDF (reference sequence). V shed 4 bases and J shed 3 bases, with 13 bases lying between them. The CDR3 has 15 amino acids. This CDR3 is CATSTTQELNQPQHF. The CDR3 DNA follows: TGTGCCACCAGCACCACCCAGGAGCTCAATCAGCCCCAGCATTTT.

V and J are TRBV7-8 and TRBJ1-1; 9 bases line up with TRBD1. CDR3 size: 19 residues. Germline trimming cut 5 bases from V and 2 bases from J; bases unmatched to any gene: 18. Germline assignment: CDR1 SGHVS and CDR2 FQNEAQ. CDR3 amino acids: CASSTTRQGPGQGNTEAFF. The CDR3, as DNA: TGTGCCAGCAGCACAACTCGTCAGGGGCCGGGACAGGGTAACACTGAAGCTTTCTTT.

This chain links TRBV14 with TRBJ1-1; D not certain. Germline values: CDR1 SGHDN, CDR2 FVKESK. With 6 bases removed from V and 0 bases from J, the gap between germline ends came to 14 bases. The CDR3 is made up of 15 amino acids. The CDR3 bases are TGTGCCAGCAGTCACTATTCACGCATGAACACTGAAGCTTTCTTT. Translating it yields CASSHYSRMNTEAFF.

There are many counts of this clonotype. The chain joins TRBV7-2 to TRBJ1-1; weak D call: TRBD1 (5 bases). The ends were cut back, 4 bases at V and 5 bases at J, with 20 bases in the middle. From germline, CDR1 is SGHTA and CDR2 FQGNSA. The CDR3 has 16 residues. The CDR3 reads CASSSGEGLLRTEAFF. CDR3 nucleotide sequence: TGTGCCAGCAGCTCCGGGGAGGGACTCTTGCGGACTGAAGCTTTCTTT.

This clonotype was recorded a few times. V usage is TRBV6-4 and J usage is TRBJ2-2, with unresolved D. The CDR3 is 14 residues long. CDR1 is MRHNA and CDR2 is SNTAGT in the germline V gene. Deletions cut 3 bases from V and 4 bases from J, with 9 bases between. The DNA of the CDR3 is TGTGCCAGCAGTGAAGGTCGGACCACCGGGGAGCTGTTTTTT. This translates into CASSEGRTTGELFF.

The chain carries TRBV7-4 and TRBJ2-7; TRBD1 agrees at 9 bases. Per the germline V gene, CDR1 is SGHVT and CDR2 is SQSDAQ. CDR3 length: 17 amino acids. V lost 5 bases to trimming and J lost 0 bases; unmatched junction nucleotides: 11. The CDR3 region has the DNA TGTGCCAGCAGCGAGATTCGGGACAGGGCGATCTCCTACGAGCAGTACTTC. Protein product: CASSEIRDRAISYEQYF.

This clonotype has ten or more counts. This sequence joins TRBV13 and TRBJ1-3, with TRBD1 as a possible D gene (6 bases). Deletions cut 0 bases from V and 3 bases from J, with 9 bases between. Germline V gene sequence: CDR1 PRHDT, CDR2 FYEKMQ (reference sequence). The CDR3 is 15 amino acids. The DNA for the CDR3 is TGTGCCAGCAGCTTAGGCTCCAGGGGTGGAAACACCATATATTTT. Protein sequence: CASSLGSRGGNTIYF. Full variable domain (remainder filled in from reference TRBV13 and TRBJ1-3): AAGVIQSPRHLIKEKRETATLKCYPIPRHDTVYWYQQGPGQDPQFLISFYEKMQSDKGSIPDRFSAQQFSDYHSELNMSSLELGDSALYFCASSLGSRGGNTIYFGEGSWLTVV.

This clonotype has a count of ten or more. The V and J genes are TRBV12-3 or TRBV12-4 and TRBJ1-6, with TRBD1 as a possible D gene (5 bases). The V end lost 5 bases, the J end lost 10 bases, and 15 bases lay between the germline ends. CDR3 length: 14 amino acids. The CDR3 DNA sequence: TGTGCCAGCAGTGATGGTGGGGGTCGATCACCCCTCCACTTT. Translation: CASSDGGGRSPLHF.

The chain is built from TRBV20-1 and TRBJ2-2, with 14 bases identical to TRBD2. This CDR3 spans 16 amino acids. Germline CDR1 and CDR2: DFQATT and SNEGSKA (reference sequence). The V and J ends lost 5 bases and 4 bases, in that order; junction bases with no gene match: 6. The CDR3 DNA follows: TGCAGTGCTCAGGGGACTAGCGGGGGACGCACCGGGGAGCTGTTTTTT. This sequence encodes CSAQGTSGGRTGELFF.

Comments on this clonotype: One end of the junction varies from germline; a read error may be responsible. This sequence joins TRBV2 and TRBJ2-7, with D unclear. Germline CDR1 SNHLY, CDR2 FYNNEI. The CDR3 consists of 15 residues. The CDR3 DNA follows: TGCGCCAGCAGCCAAGATTCCGGCTCCTGGGGCGAGCAGTACTTC. Amino acid sequence: CASSQDSGSWGEQYF.